The source of this TCR beta chain is a study of shared clonotypes between healthy human individuals. Whole-study findings and limits: The represented genetic and exposure-history diversity was limited by the small number of donors.

In regard to this clone: What it binds is not known.

This CDR3 is 12 amino acids long. Germline CDR1 reads SGHTA; CDR2 reads FQGNSA. V gave up 6 bases and J gave up 5 bases; unmatched junction bases: 1. Assay: immunoSEQ multiplex PCR; the TCRdb copy retains only in-frame clones and omits some. The table shows around 200,000 clones, with just under 95% occurring only once. This chain links TRBV7-2 with TRBJ1-2, with 9 bases matching TRBD1. The TCR sequence derives from a woman in her twenties or thirties in good health. Sequencing used naive CD4+ T cells sorted from blood. Subset here: CD45RA+ positively selected. The CDR3 DNA reads as TGTGCCAGCAGACAGGGGGCTTATGGCTACACCTTC. Translation gives CASRQGAYGYTF.